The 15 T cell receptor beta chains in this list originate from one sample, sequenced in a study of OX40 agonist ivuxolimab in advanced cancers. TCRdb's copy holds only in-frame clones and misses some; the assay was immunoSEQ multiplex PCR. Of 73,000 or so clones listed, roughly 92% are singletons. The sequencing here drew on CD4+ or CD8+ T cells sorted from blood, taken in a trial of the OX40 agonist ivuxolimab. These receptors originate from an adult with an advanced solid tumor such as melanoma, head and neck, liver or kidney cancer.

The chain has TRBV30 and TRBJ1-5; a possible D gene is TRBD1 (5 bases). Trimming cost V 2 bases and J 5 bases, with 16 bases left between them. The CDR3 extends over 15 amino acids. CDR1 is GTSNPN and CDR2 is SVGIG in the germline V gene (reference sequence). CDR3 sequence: CAWSHRGRGDQPQHF. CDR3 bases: TGTGCCTGGAGTCATCGGGGGAGAGGCGATCAGCCCCAGCATTTT.

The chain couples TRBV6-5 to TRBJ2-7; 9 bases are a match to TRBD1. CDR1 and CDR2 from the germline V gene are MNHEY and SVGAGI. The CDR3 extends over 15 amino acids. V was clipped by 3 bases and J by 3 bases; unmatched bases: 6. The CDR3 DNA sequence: TGTGCCAGCAGTTATGGGACAGGGATATTCTACGAGCAGTACTTC. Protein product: CASSYGTGIFYEQYF.

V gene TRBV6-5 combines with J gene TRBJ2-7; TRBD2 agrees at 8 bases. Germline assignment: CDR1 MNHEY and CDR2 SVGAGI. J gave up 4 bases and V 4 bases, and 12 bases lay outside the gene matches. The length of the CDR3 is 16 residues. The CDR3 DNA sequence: TGTGCCAGCAGTTCCCGACTAGCGAGGAGGGGTTACGAGCAGTACTTC. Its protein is CASSSRLARRGYEQYF.

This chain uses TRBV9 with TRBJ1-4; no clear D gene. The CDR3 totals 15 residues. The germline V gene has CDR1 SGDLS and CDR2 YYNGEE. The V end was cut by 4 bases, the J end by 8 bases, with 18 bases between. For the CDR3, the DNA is TGTGCCAGCAGCCCGGGCCAATCGGCCGAGGAAAAACTGTTTTTT. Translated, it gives CASSPGQSAEEKLFF.

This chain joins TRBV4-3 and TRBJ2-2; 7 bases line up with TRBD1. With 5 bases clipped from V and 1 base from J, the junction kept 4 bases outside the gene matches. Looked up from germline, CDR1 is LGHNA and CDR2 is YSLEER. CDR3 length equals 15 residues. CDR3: CASSSRDRNTGELFF. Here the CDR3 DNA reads TGCGCCAGCAGCTCCCGGGACAGGAACACCGGGGAGCTGTTTTTT.

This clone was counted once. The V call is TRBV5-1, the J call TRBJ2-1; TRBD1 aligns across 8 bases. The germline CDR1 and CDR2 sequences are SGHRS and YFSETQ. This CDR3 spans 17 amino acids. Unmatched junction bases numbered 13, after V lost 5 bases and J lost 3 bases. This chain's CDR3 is CASRYTPGQAYYNEQFF. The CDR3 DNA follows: TGCGCCAGCAGATATACTCCGGGACAGGCCTACTACAATGAGCAGTTCTTC.

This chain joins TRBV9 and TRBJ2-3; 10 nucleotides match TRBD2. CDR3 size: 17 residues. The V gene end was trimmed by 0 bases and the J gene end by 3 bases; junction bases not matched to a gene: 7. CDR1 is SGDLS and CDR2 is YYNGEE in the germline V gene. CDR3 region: CASSVAASGSGTDTQYF. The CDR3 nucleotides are TGTGCCAGCAGCGTAGCGGCTAGCGGGAGCGGAACAGATACGCAGTATTTT.

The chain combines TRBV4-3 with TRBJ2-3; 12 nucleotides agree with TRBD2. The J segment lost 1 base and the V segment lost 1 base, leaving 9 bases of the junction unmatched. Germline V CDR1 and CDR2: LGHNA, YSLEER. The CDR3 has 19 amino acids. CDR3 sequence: CASSQGRSSGRAGTDTQYF. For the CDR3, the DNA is TGCGCCAGCAGCCAAGGAAGGTCTAGCGGGAGGGCCGGCACAGATACGCAGTATTTT.

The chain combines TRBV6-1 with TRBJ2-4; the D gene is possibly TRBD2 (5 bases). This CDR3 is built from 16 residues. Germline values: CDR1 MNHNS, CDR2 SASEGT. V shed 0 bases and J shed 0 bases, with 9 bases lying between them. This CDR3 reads CASSEATGGAKNIQYF. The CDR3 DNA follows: TGTGCCAGCAGTGAAGCGACTGGAGGAGCCAAAAACATTCAGTACTTC.

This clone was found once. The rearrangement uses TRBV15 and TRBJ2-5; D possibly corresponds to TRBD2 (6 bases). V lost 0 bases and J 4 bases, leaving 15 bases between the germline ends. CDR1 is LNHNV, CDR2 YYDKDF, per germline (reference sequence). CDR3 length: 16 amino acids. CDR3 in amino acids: CATSRDPSAGPETQYF. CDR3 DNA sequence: TGTGCCACCAGCAGAGATCCGTCCGCGGGACCAGAGACCCAGTACTTC.

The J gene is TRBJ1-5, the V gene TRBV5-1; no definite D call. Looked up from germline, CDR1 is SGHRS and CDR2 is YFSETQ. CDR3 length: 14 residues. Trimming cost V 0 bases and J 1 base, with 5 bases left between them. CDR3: CASSLEGSNQPQHF. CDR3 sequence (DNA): TGCGCCAGCAGCTTGGAAGGGAGCAATCAGCCCCAGCATTTT.

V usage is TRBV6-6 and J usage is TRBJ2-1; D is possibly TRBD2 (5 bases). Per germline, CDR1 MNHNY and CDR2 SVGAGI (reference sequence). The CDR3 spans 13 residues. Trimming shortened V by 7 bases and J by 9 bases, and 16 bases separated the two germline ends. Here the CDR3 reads CASKVARAGEQFF. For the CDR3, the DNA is TGTGCCAGCAAGGTGGCCCGCGCGGGTGAGCAGTTCTTC.

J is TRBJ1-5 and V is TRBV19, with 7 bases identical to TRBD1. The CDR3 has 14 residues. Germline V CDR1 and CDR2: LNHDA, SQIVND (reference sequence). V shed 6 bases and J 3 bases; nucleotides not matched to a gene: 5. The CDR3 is CASRSGTVNQPQHF. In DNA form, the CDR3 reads TGTGCCAGTAGGTCCGGGACAGTCAATCAGCCCCAGCATTTT.

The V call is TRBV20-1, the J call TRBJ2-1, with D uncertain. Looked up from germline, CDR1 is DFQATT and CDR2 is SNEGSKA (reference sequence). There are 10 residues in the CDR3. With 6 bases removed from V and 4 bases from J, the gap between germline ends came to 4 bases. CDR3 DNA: TGCAGTGCCGGATACAATGAGCAGTTCTTC. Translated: CSAGYNEQFF.

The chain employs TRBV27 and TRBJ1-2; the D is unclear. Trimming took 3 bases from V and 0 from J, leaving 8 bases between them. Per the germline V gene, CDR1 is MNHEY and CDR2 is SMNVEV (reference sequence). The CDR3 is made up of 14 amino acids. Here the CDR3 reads CASSFWGSNYGYTF. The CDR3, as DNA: TGTGCCAGCAGTTTCTGGGGATCTAACTATGGCTACACCTTC.